This is a list of T cell receptor beta chains from one sample in a study of vaccination effects on CD4 cells after COVID-19. Using immunoSEQ multiplex PCR, the repertoire was profiled, and TCRdb retains in-frame clones only, with some absent. The repertoire holds 20,000 to 30,000 clones, with about three quarters as singletons. What these receptors recognize is not known. Sequenced material: CD4+ T cells from PBMCs cultured with HCoV-NL63 spike peptides, taken after COVID-19 vaccination. The receptors were gathered from a human donor who received a COVID-19 vaccine. The CDR3 runs from the conserved cysteine through the conserved F or W. D genes are given only for firm matches. Size is omitted from some rows. Given values are once, few, many or a class for expanded clones.

clone size | J gene | V gene | CDR3 length | D gene | CDR3 DNA | CDR3 protein
once | TRBJ1-5 | TRBV28 | 12 | - | TGTGCCAGCAGTTTATCCCGTCAGCCCCAGCATTTT | CASSLSRQPQHF
- | TRBJ1-1 | TRBV9 | 12 | - | TGTGCCAGCAGCGGCCTCAGGGGAGAAGCTTTCTTT | CASSGLRGEAFF
- | TRBJ2-5 | TRBV21-1 | 8 | - | TGTGCCAGGAATACCCAGTACTTC | CARNTQYF
- | TRBJ2-5 | TRBV2 | 15 | TRBD2 | TGTGCCAGCCACACCTTGGCGGGAGGTCAAGAGACCCAGTACTTC | CASHTLAGGQETQYF
once | TRBJ1-5 | TRBV6-2/TRBV6-3 | 17 | TRBD1 | TGTGCCAGCAGCAAGGTGGACAGGGGCTATAGCAATCAGCCCCAGCATTTT | CASSKVDRGYSNQPQHF
- | TRBJ1-2 | TRBV19 | 13 | TRBD1 | TGTGCCAGTAGTATCTCCGGGACAGAGGTGGACACCTTC | CASSISGTEVDTF
- | TRBJ2-5 | TRBV18 | 13 | - | TGTGCCAGCTATGTCAAGGATCAAGAGACCCAGTACTTC | CASYVKDQETQYF
- | TRBJ1-3 | TRBV27 | 15 | TRBD1 | TGTGCCAGCAGTAGACAGACAGGGTACGGAAACACCATATATTTT | CASSRQTGYGNTIYF
once | TRBJ1-2 | TRBV19 | 13 | - | TGTGCCAGTAGTTTCGGACAGACCTATGGCTACACCTTC | CASSFGQTYGYTF
- | TRBJ2-7 | TRBV30 | 14 | - | TGTGCAATCAGAAATTGGCGGGTTCCCTACGAGCAGTACTTC | CAIRNWRVPYEQYF
- | TRBJ2-1 | TRBV4-2 | 16 | TRBD2 | TGTGCCAGCAGCCAAGATTCGCGCGGGGGATACAATGAGCAGTTCTTC | CASSQDSRGGYNEQFF
- | TRBJ2-7 | TRBV4-1 | 16 | TRBD1 | TGCGCCAGCAGCCAGGAAGGGACAGTCGTTTCCTACGAGCAGTACTTC | CASSQEGTVVSYEQYF
few | TRBJ2-7 | TRBV18 | 15 | TRBD1 | TGTGCCAGCTCACCGTCCGGGACAGGGGGTAACGAGCAGTACTTC | CASSPSGTGGNEQYF
- | TRBJ1-1 | TRBV5-4 | 14 | - | TGTGCCAGCAGCACCGGTTGGGTGGGGTCTGAAGCTTTCTTT | CASSTGWVGSEAFF
- | TRBJ1-1 | TRBV6-5 | 12 | - | TGTGCCAGCAGTTACAGTGGTAGGGAAGCTTTCTTT | CASSYSGREAFF
- | TRBJ2-2 | TRBV4-2 | 18 | TRBD2 | TGTGCCAGCAGCCAACGGGGACTAGCGGGAGCGAACACCGGGGAGCTGTTTTTT | CASSQRGLAGANTGELFF
- | TRBJ2-1 | TRBV28 | 13 | - | TGTGCCAATTCACCTGGCCCGAACAATGAGCAGTTCTTC | CANSPGPNNEQFF
- | TRBJ2-7 | TRBV5-1 | 13 | - | TGCGCCAGCAGCTTGGATGCAGGGGACGAGCAGTACTTC | CASSLDAGDEQYF
- | TRBJ2-5 | TRBV5-4 | 15 | - | TGTGCCAGCAGTAGCCGGGACCCCTACCAAGAGACCCAGTACTTC | CASSSRDPYQETQYF
once | TRBJ2-3 | TRBV5-6 | 16 | TRBD2 | TGTGCCAGCAGCTTGGCCTCGCGGGGGGGCACGGTGACGCAGTATTTT | CASSLASRGGTVTQYF
few | TRBJ1-2 | TRBV6-5 | 13 | TRBD1 | TGTGCCAGCAGTTGGACAGGGACGAAGGGCTACACCTTC | CASSWTGTKGYTF
- | TRBJ2-7 | TRBV25-1 | 17 | TRBD1 | TGTGCCAGCAGTGAAAGGTTCGTTTGGGACAGGGTGGTCGAGCAGTACTTC | CASSERFVWDRVVEQYF
few | TRBJ2-3 | TRBV3-1/TRBV3-2 | 16 | TRBD1 | TGTGCCAGCAGCCGACCTGCAGGGGGCCCTACAGATACGCAGTATTTT | CASSRPAGGPTDTQYF
few | TRBJ1-1 | TRBV29-1 | 13 | - | TGCAGCGTTGCACAGGGCCGGGGCACTGAAGCTTTCTTT | CSVAQGRGTEAFF
few | TRBJ1-2 | TRBV6-1 | 11 | - | TGTGCCAGCAGTGAAGCGTGGCACCACACCTTC | CASSEAWHHTF
- | TRBJ1-1 | TRBV5-6 | 14 | - | TGTGCCAGCAGCTTCACAGGGCGGGGAACTGAAGCTTTCTTT | CASSFTGRGTEAFF
- | TRBJ1-5 | TRBV12-3/TRBV12-4 | 13 | TRBD1 | TGTGCCAGCAGTTACAGGGGCCATCAGCCCCAGCATTTT | CASSYRGHQPQHF
- | TRBJ1-1 | TRBV29-1 | 13 | - | TGCAGCGTTGGGGACCGGGTCTTCCCTGAAGCTTTCTTT | CSVGDRVFPEAFF
- | TRBJ2-3 | TRBV10-3 | 15 | - | TGTGCCATCAGTCTGGCCGGGGGAGACACAGATACGCAGTATTTT | CAISLAGGDTDTQYF
- | TRBJ2-3 | TRBV29-1 | 16 | TRBD2 | TGCAGCGTTGGCCTGCAACGGGAGGGTGGAACAGATACGCAGTATTTT | CSVGLQREGGTDTQYF
few | TRBJ1-5 | TRBV2 | 12 | - | TGTGCCAGCAGTGATAGTCTAGGGCCCCAGCATTTT | CASSDSLGPQHF
- | TRBJ1-2 | TRBV18 | 12 | - | TGTGCCAGCTCACCCGGCGGGGTCGGCTACACCTTC | CASSPGGVGYTF
- | TRBJ1-1 | TRBV5-5 | 15 | - | TGTGCCAGCAGCTGGGGGGGACGGATGAACACTGAAGCTTTCTTT | CASSWGGRMNTEAFF
- | TRBJ2-7 | TRBV29-1 | 12 | - | TGCAGCGCTTTAGACAGTACCTACGAGCAGTACTTC | CSALDSTYEQYF
- | TRBJ2-2 | TRBV5-1 | 15 | TRBD1 | TGCGCCAGCACGGACAGGACGTCGAACACCGGGGAGCTGTTTTTT | CASTDRTSNTGELFF
- | TRBJ2-3 | TRBV4-1 | 12 | - | TGCGCCAGCAGCCAAGTTTACGATACGCAGTATTTT | CASSQVYDTQYF
- | TRBJ2-7 | TRBV20-1 | 10 | - | TGCAGTGTCGGGGACCGGGGGCAGTACTTC | CSVGDRGQYF
- | TRBJ2-2 | TRBV7-2 | 14 | - | TGTGCCAGCAGCTTAGAGTTCCTTACCGGGGAGCTGTTTTTT | CASSLEFLTGELFF
- | TRBJ2-7 | TRBV25-1 | 14 | TRBD1 | TGTGCCAGCAGCTGGACAGGGGCCCCCTACGAGCAGTACTTC | CASSWTGAPYEQYF
- | TRBJ1-1 | TRBV7-2 | 14 | - | TGTGCCAGCAGCTTAGAGAGTGCCAACACTGAAGCTTTCTTT | CASSLESANTEAFF